This T cell receptor (beta chain) comes out of a study of blood T cell repertoires in COVID-19 (TCRdb year 2020). In terms of the full investigation: Samples from collaborators originated in the United States, Italy and Spain and spanned both the acute and convalescent phases of COVID-19. The material from the prospective study consisted of cDNA or gDNA derived from T cells, B-cell-depleted T cells, or PBMCs. The dataset comprised deeply sampled blood TCRbeta repertoires from subjects exposed to, actively infected with, or recovered from COVID-19. A freely available public database, intended as a resource for researchers studying the immune response to SARS-CoV-2, is where the repertoires were released. Samples came from the ongoing ImmuneRACE study (first 160 participants) plus 1,254 subjects from 6 global collaborators. Nearly every sample came with metadata listing a de-identified subject ID, COVID-19 status, age in years and sex. Where available, HLA class I and class II types were obtained from metadata supplied by the sample provider rather than from assay-based typing. The study at large found these results: Clinical and demographic metadata were provided uncurated, with the amount varying by source and participant.

TCRbeta CDR3 regions were amplified from genomic DNA by means of the immunoSEQ Assay, a bias-controlled multiplex PCR. As for the authors' bioinformatics: The number of nucleated cells in each sample was estimated from the amplification of reference gene primers within the assay. Sequence reads were collapsed and filtered to measure the absolute abundance of every unique TCRbeta CDR3 rearrangement. For each sample, productive Simpson clonality was calculated by taking the square root of Simpson's diversity index across productive rearrangements. Drawn from immuneACCESS, this table holds only the in-frame rearrangements with V and J called that TCRdb kept. Clones are partly lost; checked studies trace under half to an unresolved V gene and leave the rest unexplained. The DNA gave D and trimming, while V, J and clone size come from that table. The sample table records 100,000 to 130,000 clones; roughly 80% of these occur just once. Less than 5% of the sample is held by the ten biggest clonotypes.

Each collaborating institution followed its own protocols to collect whole blood in K2EDTA tubes. For TCRbeta analysis, collaborators shipped samples in one of three forms: frozen whole blood, isolated PBMCs, or DNA extracted from either of those sample types. A distance of 6 bases separates the germline ends of V and J, which lose 3 bases and 1 base respectively. The CDR3 runs 13 residues from the cysteine to the phenylalanine. Only the CDR3 portion is preserved as DNA: 39 bases, with reading frame beginning at the first base. CDR1 and CDR2 are read off the germline V gene as SGHTA and FQGTGA. Notes on this clone: The target of this receptor is not known. Base qualities are missing; no much larger clone stands one base away.

This receptor chain uses TRBV7-3 and TRBJ1-1, with no D gene named confidently. This sequence was found in a human donor in a cohort sampled during active COVID-19. Sequences were obtained from peripheral blood. CDR3 loop: CASSLRQNTEAFF. Read as DNA, the sequence is TGTGCCAGCAGCTTGCGACAGAACACTGAAGCTTTCTTT.